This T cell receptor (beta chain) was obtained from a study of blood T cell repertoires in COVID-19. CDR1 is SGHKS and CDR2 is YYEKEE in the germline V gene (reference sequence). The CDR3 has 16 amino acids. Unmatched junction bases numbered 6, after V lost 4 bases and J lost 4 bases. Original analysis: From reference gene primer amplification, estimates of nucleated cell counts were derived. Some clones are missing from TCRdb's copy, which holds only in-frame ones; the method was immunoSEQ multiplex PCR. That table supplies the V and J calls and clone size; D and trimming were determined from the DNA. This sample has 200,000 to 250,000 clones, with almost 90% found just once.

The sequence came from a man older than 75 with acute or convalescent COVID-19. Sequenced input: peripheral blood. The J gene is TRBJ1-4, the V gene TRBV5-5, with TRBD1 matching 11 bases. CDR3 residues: CASSGGQGAGNEKLFF. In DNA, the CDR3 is TGTGCCAGCAGCGGAGGACAGGGGGCTGGTAATGAAAAACTGTTTTTT.